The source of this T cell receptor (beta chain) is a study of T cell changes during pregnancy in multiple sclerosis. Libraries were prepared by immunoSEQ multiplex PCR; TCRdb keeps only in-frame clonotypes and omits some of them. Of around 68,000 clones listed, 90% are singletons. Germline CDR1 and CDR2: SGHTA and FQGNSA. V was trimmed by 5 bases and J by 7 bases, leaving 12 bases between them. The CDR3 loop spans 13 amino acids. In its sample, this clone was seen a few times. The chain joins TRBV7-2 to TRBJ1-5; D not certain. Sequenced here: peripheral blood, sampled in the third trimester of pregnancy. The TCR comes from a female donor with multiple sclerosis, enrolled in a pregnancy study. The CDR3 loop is CASSREGLQPQHF. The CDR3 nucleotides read TGTGCCAGCAGCAGGGAGGGTTTACAGCCCCAGCATTTT.